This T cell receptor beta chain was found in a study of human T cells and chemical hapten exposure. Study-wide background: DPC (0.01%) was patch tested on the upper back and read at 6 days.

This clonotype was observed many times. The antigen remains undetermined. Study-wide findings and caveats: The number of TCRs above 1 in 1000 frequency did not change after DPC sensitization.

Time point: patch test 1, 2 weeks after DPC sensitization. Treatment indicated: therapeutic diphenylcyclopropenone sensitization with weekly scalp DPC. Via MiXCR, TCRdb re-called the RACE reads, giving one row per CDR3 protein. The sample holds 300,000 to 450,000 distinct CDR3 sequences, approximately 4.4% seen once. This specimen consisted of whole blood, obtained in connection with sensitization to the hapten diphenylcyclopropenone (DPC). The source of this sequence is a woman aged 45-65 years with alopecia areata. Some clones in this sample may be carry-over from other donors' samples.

This CDR3 reads CASSQRGTLEQFF. CDR3 DNA: TGTGCCAGCAGCCAAAGGGGAACGTTGGAGCAGTTCTTC. This rearrangement joins TRBV3-1 to TRBJ2-1; D is possibly TRBD1 (5 bases). V gave up 2 bases and J gave up 10 bases, with 12 bases separating them. Germline V gene lookup returns CDR1 LGHDT and CDR2 YNNKEL (reference sequence). The CDR3 consists of 13 residues.